The 3 T cell receptor beta chains in this list originate from one sample, sequenced in a study of cytomegalovirus exposure and HLA in healthy donors. A multiplex PCR was run with 60 Vbeta primers and 13 Jbeta primers. Profiling relied on immunoSEQ multiplex PCR, and the TCRdb table lists in-frame clones only, not all of them. Here the sample table reports around 76,000 clones. Sequences were obtained from PBMCs. The receptors shown here come from a woman in her sixties or seventies in good health and CMV-seronegative.

The chain combines TRBV16 with TRBJ2-7; TRBD1 might be the D (5 bases). In germline, CDR1 is KGHSY, CDR2 FQNENV. Trimming stripped 0 bases from V and 4 bases from J, with 10 bases between. This CDR3 is built from 14 residues. The CDR3 DNA follows: TGTGCCAGCAGCCAATCGAACAGGATTTACGAGCAGTACTTC. Residues: CASSQSNRIYEQYF. Drawing the rest from reference TRBV16 and TRBJ2-7, the complete variable domain is GEEVAQTPKHLVRGEGQKAKLYCAPIKGHSYVFWYQQVLKNEFKFLISFQNENVFDETGMPKERFSAKCLPNSPCSLEIQATKLEDSAVYFCASSQSNRIYEQYFGPGTRLTVT.

V is TRBV27 and J is TRBJ1-2; possible D gene TRBD1, 6 bases. Germline V gene lookup returns CDR1 MNHEY and CDR2 SMNVEV (reference sequence). The CDR3 has 14 amino acids. The V and J ends lost 6 bases and 4 bases respectively, with 15 bases between them. As DNA, the CDR3 is TGTGCCAGCAGCCCAAACAGGGTTGGCTATGGCTACACCTTC. Amino acids: CASSPNRVGYGYTF.

The J gene is TRBJ1-1, the V gene TRBV11-2; the D gene is possibly TRBD1 (5 bases). Trimming left V 2 bases short and J 5 bases short, with 9 bases between. Looked up from germline, CDR1 is SGHAT and CDR2 is FQNNGV. The CDR3 consists of 13 residues. Here the CDR3 reads CASSLREGTEAFF. CDR3 nucleotides: TGTGCCAGCAGCTTAAGGGAGGGGACTGAAGCTTTCTTT.